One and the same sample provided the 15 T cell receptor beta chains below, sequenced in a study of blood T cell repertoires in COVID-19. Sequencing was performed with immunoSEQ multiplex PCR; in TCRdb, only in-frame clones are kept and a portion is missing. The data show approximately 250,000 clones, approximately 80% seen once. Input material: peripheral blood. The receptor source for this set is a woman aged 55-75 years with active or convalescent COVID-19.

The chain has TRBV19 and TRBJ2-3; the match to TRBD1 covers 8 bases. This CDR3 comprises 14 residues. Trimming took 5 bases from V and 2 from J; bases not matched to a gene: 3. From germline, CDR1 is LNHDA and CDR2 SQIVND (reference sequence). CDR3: CASSETGDTDTQYF. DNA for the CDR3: TGTGCCAGTAGTGAGACAGGGGACACAGATACGCAGTATTTT.

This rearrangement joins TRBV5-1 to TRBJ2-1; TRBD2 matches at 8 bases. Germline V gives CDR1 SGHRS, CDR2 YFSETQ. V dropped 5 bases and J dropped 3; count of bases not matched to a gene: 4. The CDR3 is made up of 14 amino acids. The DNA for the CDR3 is TGCGCCAGCAGGGGCGGGGGGAACTACAATGAGCAGTTCTTC. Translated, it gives CASRGGGNYNEQFF.

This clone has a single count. CDR3: CASSLASRLNYEQYF. The CDR3 region has the DNA TGTGCCAGCAGCTTAGCGAGTAGATTAAACTACGAGCAGTACTTC. The rearrangement uses TRBV5-5 and TRBJ2-7; D ambiguous. Germline lookup yields CDR1 SGHKS and CDR2 YYEKEE (reference sequence). The CDR3 has 15 residues. The germline V and J ends were trimmed by 2 bases and 3 bases, with 15 bases remaining between them.

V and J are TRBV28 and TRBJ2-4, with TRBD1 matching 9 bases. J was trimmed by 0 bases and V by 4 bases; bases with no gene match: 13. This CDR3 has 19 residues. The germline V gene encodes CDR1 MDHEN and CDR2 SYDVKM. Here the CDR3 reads CASSSTRDRDSLAKNIQYF. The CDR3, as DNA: TGTGCCAGCAGTTCAACCCGGGACAGGGACTCCCTAGCCAAAAACATTCAGTACTTC.

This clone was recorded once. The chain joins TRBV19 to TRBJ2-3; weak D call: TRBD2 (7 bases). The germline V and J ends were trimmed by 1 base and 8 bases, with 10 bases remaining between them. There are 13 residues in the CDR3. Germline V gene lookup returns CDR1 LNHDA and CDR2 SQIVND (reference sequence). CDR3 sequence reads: CASSIVGGGTQYF. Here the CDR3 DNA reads TGTGCCAGTAGTATAGTGGGAGGGGGTACGCAGTATTTT.

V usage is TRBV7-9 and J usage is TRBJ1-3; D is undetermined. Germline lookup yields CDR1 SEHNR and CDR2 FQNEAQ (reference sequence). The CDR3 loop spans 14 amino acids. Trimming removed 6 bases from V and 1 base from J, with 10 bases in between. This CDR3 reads CASSLQLSGNTIYF. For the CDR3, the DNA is TGTGCCAGCAGTCTACAGCTATCTGGAAACACCATATATTTT.

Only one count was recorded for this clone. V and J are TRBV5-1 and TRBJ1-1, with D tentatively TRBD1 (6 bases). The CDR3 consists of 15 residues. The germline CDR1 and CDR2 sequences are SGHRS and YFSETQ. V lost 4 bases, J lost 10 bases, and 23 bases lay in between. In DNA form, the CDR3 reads TGCGCCAGCAGCGGGAGAACAGGGAGGGGCCGGGGAGCTTTCTTT. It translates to CASSGRTGRGRGAFF. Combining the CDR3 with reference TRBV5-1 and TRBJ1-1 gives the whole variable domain KAGVTQTPRYLIKTRGQQVTLSCSPISGHRSVSWYQQTPGQGLQFLFEYFSETQRNKGNFPGRFSGRQFSNSRSEMNVSTLELGDSALYLCASSGRTGRGRGAFFGQGTRLTVV.

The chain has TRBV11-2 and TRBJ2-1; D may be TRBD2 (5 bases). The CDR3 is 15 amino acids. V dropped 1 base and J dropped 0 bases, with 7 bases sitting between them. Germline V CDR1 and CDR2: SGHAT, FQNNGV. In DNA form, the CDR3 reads TGTGCCAGCAGCTTAGCGGGATTCTCCTACAATGAGCAGTTCTTC. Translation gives CASSLAGFSYNEQFF.

In nucleotides, the CDR3 is TGCGCCAGCAGCCCGACTCTTAGCGGGGGGGCTTCAGATACGCAGTATTTT. It is translated as CASSPTLSGGASDTQYF. The rearrangement uses TRBV5-1 and TRBJ2-3, with 11 bases fitting TRBD2. J lost 4 bases, V lost 4 bases, and 11 bases had no gene match. The CDR3 has 17 residues. Germline V gene data show CDR1 as SGHRS and CDR2 as YFSETQ.

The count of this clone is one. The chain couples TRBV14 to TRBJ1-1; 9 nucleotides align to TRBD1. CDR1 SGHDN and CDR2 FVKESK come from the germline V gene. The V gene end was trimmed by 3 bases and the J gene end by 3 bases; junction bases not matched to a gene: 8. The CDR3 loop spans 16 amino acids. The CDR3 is CASSQGTGLADTEAFF. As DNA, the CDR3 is TGTGCCAGCAGCCAGGGGACAGGGTTGGCGGACACTGAAGCTTTCTTT.

The CDR3 reads CAAEINPGFHGGGYTF. For the CDR3, the DNA is TGTGCTGCGGAAATTAACCCAGGGTTCCATGGGGGCGGCTACACCTTC. The rearrangement uses TRBV7-9 and TRBJ1-2, with D perhaps matching TRBD1 (6 bases). Germline CDR1 SEHNR, CDR2 FQNEAQ (reference sequence). The CDR3 runs 16 residues.

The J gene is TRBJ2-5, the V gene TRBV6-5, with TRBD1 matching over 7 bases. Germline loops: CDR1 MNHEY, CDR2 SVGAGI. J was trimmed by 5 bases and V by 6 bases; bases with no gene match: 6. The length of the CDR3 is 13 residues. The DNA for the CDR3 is TGTGCCAGCAGGCAGACAGGGACCGAGACCCAGTACTTC. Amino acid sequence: CASRQTGTETQYF.

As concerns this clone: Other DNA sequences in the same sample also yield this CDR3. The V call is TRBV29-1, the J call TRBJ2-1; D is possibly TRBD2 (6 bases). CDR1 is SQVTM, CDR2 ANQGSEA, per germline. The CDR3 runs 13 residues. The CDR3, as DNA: TGCAGTGGTCGGGGGAGCTCCTACAATGAGCAGTTCTTC. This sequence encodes CSGRGSSYNEQFF.

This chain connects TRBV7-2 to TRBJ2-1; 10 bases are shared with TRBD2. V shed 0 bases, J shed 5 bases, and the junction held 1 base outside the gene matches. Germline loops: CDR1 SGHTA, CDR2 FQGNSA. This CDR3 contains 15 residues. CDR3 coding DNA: TGTGCCAGCAGCTTAGCGGGACTAGCGCACAATGAGCAGTTCTTC. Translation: CASSLAGLAHNEQFF.

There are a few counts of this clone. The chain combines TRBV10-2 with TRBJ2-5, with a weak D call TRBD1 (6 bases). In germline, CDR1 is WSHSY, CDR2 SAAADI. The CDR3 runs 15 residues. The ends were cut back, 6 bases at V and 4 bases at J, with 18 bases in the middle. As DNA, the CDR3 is TGCGCCAGCAGGGACCGGGGACACCCAACAGAGACCCAGTACTTC. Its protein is CASRDRGHPTETQYF.